This passage covers 17 T cell receptor beta chains from one sample sequenced in a study of T cells after yellow fever vaccination. TCRdb independently ran MiXCR on the 5' RACE reads; one entry per CDR3 protein. The sample shows under 700,000 distinct CDR3 sequences, roughly a sixth of them seen only once. Sample: PBMCs, taken about 5 days after the first yellow fever vaccination. These receptors were collected from a man younger than 35 who received the YFV17D yellow fever vaccine.

Of note for this clonotype: The junction departs from the called germline gene at one end, perhaps through a read error. The chain employs TRBV7-9 and TRBJ1-5; TRBD1 might be the D (5 bases). Germline V lookup: CDR1 SEHNR, CDR2 FQNEAQ (reference sequence). CDR3 length: 14 amino acids. CDR3 DNA sequence: TGTGCCAGCAGCTATCCGGGGGGAAATCACCCCCAGCATTTT. Protein: CASSYPGGNHPQHF.

The chain employs TRBV7-8 and TRBJ2-1; 8 bases fit TRBD1. Unmatched junction bases numbered 6, after V lost 1 base and J lost 1 base. The CDR3 spans 17 residues. Germline V CDR1 and CDR2: SGHVS, FQNEAQ. As DNA, the CDR3 is TGTGCCAGCAGCTTAGGAAGACAGGGGCGTTCCTACAATGAGCAGTTCTTC. Encoded protein: CASSLGRQGRSYNEQFF.

The rearrangement joins TRBV29-1 to TRBJ1-1; D is undetermined. There are 12 residues in the CDR3. Germline CDR1 and CDR2: SQVTM and ANQGSEA. The CDR3 DNA reads TGCACCCTGCCCGGCCCGAACACTGAAGCTTTCTTT. Amino acid sequence: CTLPGPNTEAFF.

This chain connects TRBV7-2 to TRBJ2-5; a possible D gene is TRBD1 (6 bases). V was pared by 8 bases and J by 2 bases, with 18 bases between. There are 15 residues in the CDR3. Germline CDR1 is SGHTA and CDR2 is FQGNSA. The DNA of the CDR3 is TGTGCCAGCGGACGCAGGGGCCCGCCACAAGAGACCCAGTACTTC. Translation gives CASGRRGPPQETQYF.

V usage is TRBV6-1 and J usage is TRBJ1-4; D is possibly TRBD1 (5 bases). Germline CDR1 and CDR2: MNHNS and SASEGT. Between the trimmed V and J ends, which lost 8 bases and 7 bases, there was a span of 14 bases. The length of the CDR3 is 13 residues. For the CDR3, the DNA is TGTGCCAGCGCTGTCGTCGGGGGTGAAAAACTGTTTTTT. Protein: CASAVVGGEKLFF.

In this sample, this clonotype turned up a few times. The chain carries TRBV5-1 and TRBJ1-1; D may be TRBD1 (6 bases). The germline V gene has CDR1 SGHRS and CDR2 YFSETQ. Trimming stripped 1 base from V and 0 bases from J, with 10 bases between. The CDR3 sequence is 15 residues long. The CDR3 sequence is CASSLSGGLNTEAFF. The CDR3 DNA sequence: TGCGCCAGCAGCTTGTCGGGGGGGCTGAACACTGAAGCTTTCTTT.

This chain joins TRBV5-4 and TRBJ2-5, with TRBD1 matching over 11 bases. V dropped 4 bases and J dropped 2; count of bases not matched to a gene: 10. The CDR3 is 17 amino acids. The germline gives CDR1 SGHNT, CDR2 YYREEE (reference sequence). CDR3 amino acids: CASSEGQGATIQETQYF. As DNA, the CDR3 is TGTGCCAGCAGCGAAGGACAGGGGGCGACGATTCAAGAGACCCAGTACTTC.

This chain joins TRBV4-1 and TRBJ2-1, with D hard to call. The germline V and J ends were trimmed by 1 base and 10 bases, with 14 bases remaining between them. Germline values: CDR1 MGHRA, CDR2 YSYEKL. The CDR3 extends over 14 amino acids. CDR3 residues: CASSQAGSFREQFF. CDR3 nucleotide sequence: TGCGCCAGCAGCCAAGCTGGCAGCTTTCGGGAGCAGTTCTTC.

There are a few counts of this clonotype. The V call is TRBV6-2 or TRBV6-3, the J call TRBJ2-7; 8 bases align to TRBD2. V lost 2 bases, J lost 6 bases, and 0 bases stayed unmatched. This CDR3 is 12 amino acids long. Looked up from germline, CDR1 is MNHEY and CDR2 is SVGEGT. CDR3 coding DNA: TGTGCCAGCAGTTACGCGGGGGGCGAGCAGTACGTC. Protein product: CASSYAGGEQYV.

DNA of the CDR3: TGCGCCAGCAAGCAGGGGTCCGCGGGCACTGAAGCTTTCTTT. As protein: CASKQGSAGTEAFF. The rearrangement joins TRBV4-1 to TRBJ1-1; D may be TRBD1 (6 bases). The V end lost 7 bases, the J end lost 4 bases, and 16 bases lay between the germline ends. The CDR3 totals 14 residues. Germline CDR1 and CDR2: MGHRA and YSYEKL.

This clonotype was recorded at least ten times. The CDR3 DNA reads as TGTGCCACCGGGAACCTTCGTACAGGGGCGCAAGAGACCCAGTACTTC. This encodes CATGNLRTGAQETQYF. This sequence joins TRBV15 and TRBJ2-5; 7 positions match TRBD1. V lost 8 bases, J lost 2 bases, and 14 bases stayed unmatched. This CDR3 has 16 amino acids. Germline V gene sequence: CDR1 LNHNV, CDR2 YYDKDF (reference sequence).

The chain combines TRBV4-1 with TRBJ2-3; 8 bases map to TRBD2. J lost 1 base, V lost 8 bases, and 5 bases had no gene match. The CDR3 sequence is 14 residues long. The germline CDR1 and CDR2 sequences are MGHRA and YSYEKL. The DNA for the CDR3 is TGCGCCAGCGCTGAAGCGGGGGGCACAGATACGCAGTATTTT. Its protein is CASAEAGGTDTQYF.

The chain uses TRBV20-1 and TRBJ2-7, with a tentative D call TRBD2 (7 bases). Germline V gives CDR1 DFQATT, CDR2 SNEGSKA (reference sequence). The CDR3 has 14 amino acids. Deletions cut 6 bases from V and 7 bases from J, with 22 bases between. CDR3 in amino acids: CSATLIGGAREQYF. The CDR3 region has the DNA TGCAGTGCCACTCTAATAGGGGGGGCCAGAGAGCAGTACTTC.

This clonotype showed up just a few times. The V and J genes are TRBV5-1 and TRBJ2-7; D unresolved. V was clipped by 1 base and J by 3 bases, with 11 bases between them. CDR1 is SGHRS, CDR2 YFSETQ, per germline. This CDR3 spans 14 amino acids. For the CDR3, the DNA is TGCGCCAGCAGCTTGCGGGTGGGGTACTACGAGCAGTACTTC. This sequence encodes CASSLRVGYYEQYF.

V gene TRBV5-6 combines with J gene TRBJ2-2; no clear D. The V gene lost 2 bases and the J gene lost 8 bases, with 16 bases spanning the gap. From germline, CDR1 is SGHDT and CDR2 YYEEEE. The CDR3 is 15 residues long. As DNA, the CDR3 is TGTGCCAGCAGCTTATCATGGCAGAACTTTGGGGAGCTGTTTTTT. This translates into CASSLSWQNFGELFF.

The CDR3 DNA reads as TGTGCCAGCAGCGTAGGAGGGTTTGGGGCACAAGCTTTCTTT. Encoded protein: CASSVGGFGAQAFF. The chain recombines TRBV9 with TRBJ1-1, with D perhaps TRBD1 (5 bases). Germline V gives CDR1 SGDLS, CDR2 YYNGEE. The ends were cut back, 0 bases at V and 9 bases at J, with 15 bases in the middle. The CDR3 has 14 amino acids.

In its sample, this clonotype was seen a few times. V is TRBV7-3 and J is TRBJ2-3, with D maybe TRBD1 (6 bases). The germline CDR1 and CDR2 sequences are SGHTA and FQGTGA. The CDR3 sequence is 14 residues long. Trimming stripped 5 bases from V and 3 bases from J, with 12 bases between. The CDR3 reads CASSTQGGTDTQYF. The CDR3 DNA is TGTGCCAGCAGCACACAGGGTGGGACAGATACGCAGTATTTT.